Shown below are 24 T cell receptor beta chains from a single sample sequenced in a study of blood T cell repertoires in COVID-19. Only in-frame clones appear in the TCRdb table, and some are missing; sequencing was by immunoSEQ multiplex PCR. Of 250,000 to 350,000 clones listed, roughly 89% are singletons. The sample comprised peripheral blood. The receptors were sampled from a woman younger than 45 with active or convalescent COVID-19.

This sequence joins TRBV9 and TRBJ1-2, with 9 bases identical to TRBD1. Germline V gene data show CDR1 as SGDLS and CDR2 as YYNGEE. Trimming at V came to 2 bases and at J to 4 bases, leaving 9 bases not matched to a gene. CDR3 length: 16 residues. CDR3 in DNA: TGTGCCAGCAGCGTTTTTCACAGGGGGCGCTCCTATGGCTACACCTTC. Its translation is CASSVFHRGRSYGYTF.

This clone occurred a few times. The chain couples TRBV5-6 to TRBJ2-5, with a tentative D call TRBD1 (5 bases). The length of the CDR3 is 17 residues. V dropped 0 bases and J dropped 5 bases, with 20 bases sitting between them. CDR1 is SGHDT, CDR2 YYEEEE, per germline. The CDR3 protein is CASSLALGPKKGETQYF. The CDR3 DNA follows: TGTGCCAGCAGCTTGGCCTTGGGGCCTAAGAAGGGGGAGACCCAGTACTTC.

A single count supports this clone. The chain employs TRBV10-3 and TRBJ1-5, with 9 bases lining up with TRBD1. Per the germline V gene, CDR1 is ENHRY and CDR2 is SYGVKD. This CDR3 has 15 residues. V trimming: 10 bases; J trimming: 2 bases; junction bases outside the gene matches: 9. CDR3 loop: CATNRGRDGNQPQHF. The CDR3, as DNA: TGTGCCACTAACAGGGGGCGCGATGGCAATCAGCCCCAGCATTTT.

About this clone: Other DNA sequences within the sample encode an identical CDR3. The gene calls are TRBV18 and TRBJ2-1; TRBD2 aligns across 10 bases. Trimming at V came to 1 base and at J to 7 bases, leaving 7 bases not matched to a gene. Per germline, CDR1 KGHSH and CDR2 LQKENI. CDR3 length: 16 residues. This chain's CDR3 is CASSPLSGGARNEQFF. The CDR3 DNA follows: TGTGCCAGCTCACCACTGAGCGGGGGGGCTAGGAATGAGCAGTTCTTC.

The chain links TRBV9 to TRBJ2-7, with D possibly being TRBD2 (5 bases). Trimming stripped 4 bases from V and 1 base from J, with 12 bases between. The CDR3 length is 14 residues. Germline loops: CDR1 SGDLS, CDR2 YYNGEE. The DNA for the CDR3 is TGTGCCAGCAGCCCCAGTTCGGGGTCCTACGAGCAGTACTTC. This gives the protein CASSPSSGSYEQYF.

This chain connects TRBV29-1 to TRBJ1-6; 8 bases map to TRBD1. The V gene end was trimmed by 6 bases and the J gene end by 6 bases; junction bases not matched to a gene: 7. Germline V gene data show CDR1 as SQVTM and CDR2 as ANQGSEA. This CDR3 region has 14 residues. CDR3 in amino acids: CSVRGQGLNSPLHF. CDR3 sequence (DNA): TGCAGCGTCCGAGGACAGGGCCTTAATTCACCCCTCCACTTT. Filled out from reference TRBV29-1 and TRBJ1-6, the complete variable domain reads SAVISQKPSRDICQRGTSLTIQCQVDSQVTMMFWYRQQPGQSLTLIATANQGSEATYESGFVIDKFPISRPNLTFSTLTVSNMSPEDSSIYLCSVRGQGLNSPLHFGNGTRLTVT.

V and J are TRBV19 and TRBJ2-3; weak D call: TRBD1 (6 bases). Trimming left V 1 base short and J 3 bases short, with 8 bases between. Germline CDR1 and CDR2: LNHDA and SQIVND (reference sequence). There are 14 residues in the CDR3. The CDR3 region has the DNA TGTGCCAGTAGTATAGGTCAGGGGACAGATACGCAGTATTTT. Translation: CASSIGQGTDTQYF.

The V call is TRBV15, the J call TRBJ2-7; the match to TRBD1 covers 8 bases. The germline V gene has CDR1 LNHNV and CDR2 YYDKDF (reference sequence). This CDR3 has 15 amino acids. The J segment lost 2 bases and the V segment lost 5 bases, leaving 8 bases of the junction unmatched. In DNA, the CDR3 is TGTGCCACCAGCTTCCCCGGGACAGGTACCTACGAGCAGTACTTC. Encoded protein: CATSFPGTGTYEQYF.

The chain is built from TRBV5-1 and TRBJ2-3; D is possibly TRBD1 (6 bases). The CDR3 is 13 residues long. Trimming took 3 bases from V and 4 from J, leaving 9 bases between them. Germline lookup yields CDR1 SGHRS and CDR2 YFSETQ. CDR3: CASSSTGADTQYF. The CDR3, as DNA: TGCGCCAGCAGCTCGACAGGCGCAGATACGCAGTATTTT.

This chain links TRBV5-6 with TRBJ1-4, with a weak D call TRBD1 (5 bases). The CDR3 totals 17 residues. Germline loops: CDR1 SGHDT, CDR2 YYEEEE. V lost 4 bases and J 0 bases, leaving 16 bases between the germline ends. This chain's CDR3 is CASSRGAGVPTNEKLFF. CDR3 nucleotides: TGTGCCAGCAGCCGGGGCGCGGGGGTCCCAACTAATGAAAAACTGTTTTTT.

The chain couples TRBV28 to TRBJ1-6; TRBD1 agrees at 9 bases. Per the germline V gene, CDR1 is MDHEN and CDR2 is SYDVKM. This CDR3 has 16 amino acids. J lost 5 bases, V lost 5 bases, and 7 bases had no gene match. The CDR3: CASSPATGGDNSPLHF. The DNA for the CDR3 is TGTGCCAGCAGTCCGGCGACAGGGGGGGATAATTCACCCCTCCACTTT.

The rearrangement joins TRBV7-8 to TRBJ2-7; 8 bases align to TRBD1. This CDR3 is 14 amino acids long. Trimming removed 5 bases from V and 6 bases from J; junction bases left unmatched: 9. Germline V CDR1 and CDR2: SGHVS, FQNEAQ. CDR3 in DNA: TGTGCCAGCAGCAAACCGAGGACAGGGTCCGAGCAGTACTTC. Protein sequence: CASSKPRTGSEQYF.

This sequence joins TRBV15 and TRBJ2-1, with 7 bases matching TRBD2. V shed 7 bases and J 8 bases; nucleotides not matched to a gene: 14. The CDR3 spans 15 residues. Germline V gene data show CDR1 as LNHNV and CDR2 as YYDKDF (reference sequence). The CDR3 protein is CATTPGPGLSDEQFF. The CDR3, as DNA: TGTGCCACCACCCCCGGTCCGGGACTATCTGATGAGCAGTTCTTC.

The chain couples TRBV4-2 to TRBJ2-3, with 11 positions matching TRBD1. This CDR3 spans 19 amino acids. J was trimmed by 5 bases and V by 0 bases; bases with no gene match: 13. In germline, CDR1 is LGHNA, CDR2 YNFKEQ. The CDR3 protein is CASSQDTPGTGGYRDTQYF. DNA for the CDR3: TGTGCCAGCAGCCAAGATACCCCAGGGACAGGGGGATATAGAGATACGCAGTATTTT.

The rearrangement uses TRBV30 and TRBJ1-2; 9 bases match TRBD1. The trim removed 2 bases at V and 7 bases at J, leaving 11 bases unmatched. Germline V gene sequence: CDR1 GTSNPN, CDR2 SVGIG (reference sequence). The CDR3 has 15 residues. The chain's CDR3 is CAWSTTGGLVTGYTF. The CDR3 DNA reads TGTGCCTGGAGTACCACAGGGGGCCTAGTGACTGGCTACACCTTC.

As concerns this clone: The same CDR3 arises from other DNA sequences in this sample as well. The rearrangement uses TRBV5-1 and TRBJ2-2; TRBD2 agrees at 10 bases. This CDR3 is 16 amino acids long. Trimming at V came to 4 bases and at J to 1 base, leaving 4 bases not matched to a gene. The germline V gene encodes CDR1 SGHRS and CDR2 YFSETQ. The CDR3 DNA follows: TGCGCCAGCAGCCCCTTAGCGGGGGGGAACACCGGGGAGCTGTTTTTT. It codes for CASSPLAGGNTGELFF.

This chain connects TRBV14 to TRBJ1-4; D remains ambiguous. The V and J ends lost 6 bases and 1 base respectively, with 12 bases between them. Germline values: CDR1 SGHDN, CDR2 FVKESK. This CDR3 contains 15 residues. This chain's CDR3 is CASSLRRVTNEKLFF. CDR3 coding DNA: TGTGCCAGCAGTCTCCGACGGGTAACTAATGAAAAACTGTTTTTT.

The CDR3 loop is CASSRDTGAGNTIYF. The DNA of the CDR3 is TGTGCCAGCAGTAGGGACACAGGGGCTGGAAACACCATATATTTT. The rearrangement links TRBV6-5 to TRBJ1-3; 7 bases fit TRBD1. Unmatched junction bases numbered 6, after V lost 5 bases and J lost 2 bases. This CDR3 has 15 residues. CDR1 is MNHEY, CDR2 SVGAGI, per germline.

This chain links TRBV7-3 with TRBJ2-1, with TRBD1 matching over 10 bases. The CDR3 loop spans 17 amino acids. CDR1 and CDR2 (germline): SGHTA, FQGTGA. J was trimmed by 6 bases and V by 4 bases; bases with no gene match: 12. The CDR3 nucleotides are TGTGCCAGCAGCTCGCCGACCGGGACAGGGGTCAGCAATGAGCAGTTCTTC. This translates into CASSSPTGTGVSNEQFF.

CDR3 in DNA: TGTGCCAGCAGTTATCAGGGTACTACGGCACCCCTCCACTTT. The encoded protein is CASSYQGTTAPLHF. J is TRBJ1-6 and V is TRBV6-5; weak D call: TRBD1 (5 bases). V was trimmed by 3 bases and J by 11 bases, leaving 14 bases between them. This CDR3 spans 14 amino acids. Germline V CDR1 and CDR2: MNHEY, SVGAGI.

This rearrangement joins TRBV2 to TRBJ2-5; no reliable D call. CDR3 length: 14 residues. Between the trimmed V and J ends, which lost 8 bases and 3 bases, there was a span of 16 bases. In germline, CDR1 is SNHLY, CDR2 FYNNEI. The CDR3, as DNA: TGTGCCAGCCTAGATCGAACGGGTAAAGAGACCCAGTACTTC. Translating it yields CASLDRTGKETQYF. Full variable domain (rest looked up from reference TRBV2 and TRBJ2-5): EPEVTQTPSHQVTQMGQEVILRCVPISNHLYFYWYRQILGQKVEFLVSFYNNEISEKSEIFDDQFSVERPDGSNFTLKIRSTKLEDSAMYFCASLDRTGKETQYFGPGTRLLVL.

The table lists this clone with a count of one. CDR3 residues: CASSIVPAGEKLFF. CDR3 coding DNA: TGTGCCAGTAGTATAGTTCCGGCGGGGGAAAAACTGTTTTTT. The rearrangement joins TRBV19 to TRBJ1-4; D is ambiguous. Germline CDR1 LNHDA, CDR2 SQIVND (reference sequence). The CDR3 spans 14 residues. Between the trimmed V and J ends, which lost 1 base and 8 bases, there was a span of 11 bases.

V and J are TRBV13 and TRBJ1-2, with D uncertain. Germline assignment: CDR1 PRHDT and CDR2 FYEKMQ (reference sequence). This CDR3 has 14 residues. The ends were cut back, 0 bases at V and 1 base at J, with 6 bases in the middle. This chain's CDR3 is CASSLGAGNYGYTF. CDR3 DNA sequence: TGTGCCAGCAGCTTAGGGGCAGGTAACTATGGCTACACCTTC.

The chain links TRBV6-1 to TRBJ1-4; 11 nucleotides align to TRBD1. The length of the CDR3 is 17 residues. Germline V lookup: CDR1 MNHNS, CDR2 SASEGT. Trimming cost V 4 bases and J 10 bases; bases outside gene matches: 14. DNA of the CDR3: TGTGCCAGCAGTGGCCCCGGGACAGGGGGACCCTTTGGAAAACTGTTTTTT. The encoded protein is CASSGPGTGGPFGKLFF.